This TCR beta chain was obtained from a study of PD-L1 blockade in urothelial cancer. The overall study: Males with bladder-origin urothelial cancer made up about 90% of the roughly 30 patients.

A note on this clone: Its antigen is unknown.

Notes on the study in general: Durable-benefit patients showed greater tumor-associated blood clone expansion at 3 weeks.

Unmatched junction bases numbered 9, after V lost 5 bases and J lost 5 bases. The CDR3 spans 14 residues. CDR1 and CDR2 from the germline V gene are MDHEN and SYDVKM. Here immunoSEQ multiplex PCR was the method, and the copy in TCRdb shows in-frame clones only, minus some. The sample has more than 40,000 clones; under 90% are singletons. Time point given: peripheral blood 6 weeks after treatment start. The rearrangement uses TRBV28 and TRBJ2-7; 7 nucleotides agree with TRBD1. Sequencing used PBMCs, obtained around atezolizumab (anti-PD-L1) treatment. This sequence was found in a man in his 60s with urothelial cancer. The CDR3 sequence is CASSATGVEDEQYF. CDR3 sequence (DNA): TGTGCCAGCAGTGCTACAGGGGTCGAGGACGAGCAGTACTTC.